This TCR beta chain was recorded in a study of identical twins. Study observations and caveats: Invariant MAIT and iNKT cells could partly confound zero-insertion analyses.

Each donor (without exception) was a healthy Caucasian. TCRdb re-called the 5' RACE reads through MiXCR, storing one row per CDR3 protein. The sample lists 200,000 or so distinct CDR3 sequences; 6.5% to 8.5% were seen once. The sample holds many counts of this clonotype. No antigen is known for it. Germline V gives CDR1 SGHRS, CDR2 YFSETQ. The CDR3 covers 14 residues. V lost 4 bases and J lost 4; bases outside the gene matches: 3. The same data also contributed to another study, on yellow fever vaccine responses in identical twins.

The chain recombines TRBV5-1 with TRBJ2-3; 10 nucleotides match TRBD2. The sequenced material came from memory (CD45RO+) T cells sorted from blood. The sequence was obtained from a young woman in good health. The CDR3 DNA reads as TGCGCCAGCAGCCGAGCGGGAGGGCCAGATACGCAGTATTTT. Amino acid sequence: CASSRAGGPDTQYF.